This T cell receptor beta chain was recovered during a study of blood T cell repertoires in COVID-19. In the study overall: Specimens from acute and convalescent COVID-19 originated in the United States, Italy and Spain.

Generated by immunoSEQ multiplex PCR, the TCRdb table keeps only in-frame clones and is missing some. There are tens of thousands of clones in the sample; roughly 86% occur only once, and less than 45% lies in the top ten. Germline V gives CDR1 SNHLY, CDR2 FYNNEI. V dropped 5 bases and J dropped 4; count of bases not matched to a gene: 5. The CDR3 has 15 residues. This TCR came from a man between 65 and 85 years old with acute or convalescent COVID-19. The gene calls are TRBV2 and TRBJ2-3, with 11 bases lining up with TRBD2. Sample: peripheral blood. CDR3 nucleotide sequence: TGTGCCAGCAGTTTAGCGGGGGGGCTATCAGATACGCAGTATTTT. Translation: CASSLAGGLSDTQYF. The variable domain in full, completed from reference TRBV2 and TRBJ2-3, reads EPEVTQTPSHQVTQMGQEVILRCVPISNHLYFYWYRQILGQKVEFLVSFYNNEISEKSEIFDDQFSVERPDGSNFTLKIRSTKLEDSAMYFCASSLAGGLSDTQYFGPGTRLTVL.